This T cell receptor beta chain was identified during a study of blood T cell repertoires in COVID-19. Study background: Samples of COVID-19 (acute and convalescent) were obtained from the United States, Italy and Spain.

Generated by immunoSEQ multiplex PCR, the TCRdb table keeps only in-frame clones and is missing some. The data show about 130,000 clones, 70% to 85% seen once. The CDR3 is made up of 13 amino acids. Germline V gene lookup returns CDR1 SGHDN and CDR2 FVKESK. Trimming took 0 bases from V and 4 from J, leaving 4 bases between them. This sequence originates from a man in his fifties who had recovered from COVID-19. The V call is TRBV14, the J call TRBJ1-3; D is unclear. Sequenced: PBMCs or T cells enriched from blood (not recorded which). The CDR3 region has the DNA TGTGCCAGCAGCCAAGATCCGGGAAACACCATATATTTT. Amino acids: CASSQDPGNTIYF.